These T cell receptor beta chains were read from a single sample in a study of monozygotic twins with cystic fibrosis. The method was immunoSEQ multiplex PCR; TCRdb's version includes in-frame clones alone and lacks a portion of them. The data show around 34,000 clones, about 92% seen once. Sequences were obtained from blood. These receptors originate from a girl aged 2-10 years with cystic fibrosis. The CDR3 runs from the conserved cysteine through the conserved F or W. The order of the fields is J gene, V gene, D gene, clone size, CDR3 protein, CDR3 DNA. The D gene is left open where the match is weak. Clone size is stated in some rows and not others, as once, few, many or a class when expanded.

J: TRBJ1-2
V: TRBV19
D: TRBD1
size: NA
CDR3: CASSIGDRGFHGYTF
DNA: TGTGCCAGTAGTATAGGGGACAGGGGCTTTCATGGCTACACCTTC

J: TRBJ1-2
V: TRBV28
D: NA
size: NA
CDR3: CASSSQIPQRDYGYTF
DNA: TGTGCCAGCAGTTCACAAATCCCCCAGCGAGACTATGGCTACACCTTC

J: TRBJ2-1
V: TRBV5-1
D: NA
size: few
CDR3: CASSLALSNEQFF
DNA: TGCGCCAGCAGCTTGGCCCTCAGCAATGAGCAGTTCTTC

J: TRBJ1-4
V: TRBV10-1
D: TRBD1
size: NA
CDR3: CASSEGQGFEKLFF
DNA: TGCGCCAGCAGTGAGGGACAGGGTTTTGAAAAACTGTTTTTT

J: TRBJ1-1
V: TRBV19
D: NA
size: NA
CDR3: CASSRPADTEAFF
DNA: TGTGCCAGTAGTAGGCCCGCGGACACTGAAGCTTTCTTT

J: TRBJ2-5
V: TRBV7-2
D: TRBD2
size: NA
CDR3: CASSPTSSQETQYF
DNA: TGTGCCAGCAGCCCGACTAGCAGCCAAGAGACCCAGTACTTC

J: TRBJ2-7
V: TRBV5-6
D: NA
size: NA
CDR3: CASSLGRLYEQYF
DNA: TGTGCCAGCAGCTTGGGGAGACTCTACGAGCAGTACTTC

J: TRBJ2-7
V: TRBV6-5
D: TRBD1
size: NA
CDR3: CASSPTGVRDYEQYF
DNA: TGTGCCAGCAGTCCTACAGGGGTTCGAGACTACGAGCAGTACTTC

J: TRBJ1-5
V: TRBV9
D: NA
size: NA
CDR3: CASSVDGGANQPQHF
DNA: TGTGCCAGCAGCGTAGACGGAGGGGCGAATCAGCCCCAGCATTTT

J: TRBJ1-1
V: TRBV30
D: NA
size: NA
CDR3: CAWIPGAGNTEAFF
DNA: TGTGCCTGGATCCCTGGCGCGGGGAACACTGAAGCTTTCTTT

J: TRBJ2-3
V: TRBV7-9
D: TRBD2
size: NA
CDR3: CASSLPRTSGEDTQYF
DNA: TGTGCCAGCAGCCTCCCGCGGACTAGCGGGGAAGATACGCAGTATTTT

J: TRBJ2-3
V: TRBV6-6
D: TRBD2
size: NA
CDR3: CASSPGTSRADTQYF
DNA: TGTGCCAGCAGTCCCGGGACTAGTCGCGCAGATACGCAGTATTTT

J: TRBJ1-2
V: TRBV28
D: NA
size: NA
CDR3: CASSLDGGYYGYTF
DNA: TGTGCCAGCAGCTTGGACGGCGGATACTATGGCTACACCTTC

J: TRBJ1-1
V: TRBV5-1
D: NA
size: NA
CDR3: CASSLERGNTEAFF
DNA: TGCGCCAGCAGCTTGGAAAGGGGTAACACTGAAGCTTTCTTT

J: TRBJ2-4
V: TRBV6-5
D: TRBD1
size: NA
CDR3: CASTSDRGVGIQYF
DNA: TGTGCCAGCACCTCAGACAGGGGGGTGGGCATTCAGTACTTC

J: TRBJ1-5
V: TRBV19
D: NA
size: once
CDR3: CASRQTNQPQHF
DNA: TGTGCCAGTAGACAGACAAATCAGCCCCAGCATTTT

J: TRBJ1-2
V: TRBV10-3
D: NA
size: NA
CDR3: CAISEAFGGRPYGYTF
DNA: TGTGCCATCAGTGAGGCGTTTGGTGGGCGTCCCTATGGCTACACCTTC

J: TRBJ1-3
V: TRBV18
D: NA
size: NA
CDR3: CASSPPGGRSGNTIYF
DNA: TGTGCCAGCTCACCACCGGGCGGTCGGTCTGGAAACACCATATATTTT

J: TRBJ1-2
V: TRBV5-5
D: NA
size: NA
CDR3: CASSLEGIGYGYTF
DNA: TGTGCCAGCAGCTTGGAGGGTATCGGCTATGGCTACACCTTC

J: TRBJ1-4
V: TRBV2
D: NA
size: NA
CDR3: CASGQEGYEKLFF
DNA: TGTGCCAGCGGACAAGAAGGATACGAAAAACTGTTTTTT

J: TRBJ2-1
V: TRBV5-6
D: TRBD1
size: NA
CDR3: CASSLPTGSYSNEQFF
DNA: TGTGCCAGCAGCCTCCCGACAGGGTCGTATAGCAATGAGCAGTTCTTC

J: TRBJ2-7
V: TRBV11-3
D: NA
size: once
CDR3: CASSLGYGAEYEQYF
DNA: TGTGCCAGCAGTCTAGGGTACGGAGCAGAGTACGAGCAGTACTTC

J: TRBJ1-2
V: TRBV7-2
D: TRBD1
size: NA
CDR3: CASSLGGQLLSYGYTF
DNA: TGTGCCAGCAGCTTAGGGGGACAGCTTCTTTCCTATGGCTACACCTTC

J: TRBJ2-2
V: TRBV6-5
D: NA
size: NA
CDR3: CASSYTANTGELFF
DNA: TGTGCCAGCAGTTACACAGCGAACACCGGGGAGCTGTTTTTT

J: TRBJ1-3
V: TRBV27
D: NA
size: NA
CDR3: CASSLSPSSGNTIYF
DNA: TGTGCCAGCAGTTTATCGCCCAGCTCTGGAAACACCATATATTTT

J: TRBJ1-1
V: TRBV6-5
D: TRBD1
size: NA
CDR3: CASSHRDRGTEAFF
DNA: TGTGCCAGCAGTCACCGGGACAGGGGAACTGAAGCTTTCTTT

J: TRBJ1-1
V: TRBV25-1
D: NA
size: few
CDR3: CASGMNTEAFF
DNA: TGTGCCAGCGGTATGAACACTGAAGCTTTCTTT

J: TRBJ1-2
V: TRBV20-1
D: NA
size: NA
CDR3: CSARKGDGYTF
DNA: TGCAGTGCTAGGAAGGGGGATGGCTACACCTTC

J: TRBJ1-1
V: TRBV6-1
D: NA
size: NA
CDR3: CASSDGMGVRGNTEAFF
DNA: TGTGCCAGCAGTGATGGTATGGGGGTAAGGGGGAACACTGAAGCTTTCTTT

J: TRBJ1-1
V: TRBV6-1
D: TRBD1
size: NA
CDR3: CASSVQGAHTEAFF
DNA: TGTGCCAGCAGTGTACAGGGGGCTCACACTGAAGCTTTCTTT

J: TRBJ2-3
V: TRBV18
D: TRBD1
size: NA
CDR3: CASSKGGQGATDTQYF
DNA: TGTGCCAGCTCTAAAGGGGGACAGGGGGCAACAGATACGCAGTATTTT

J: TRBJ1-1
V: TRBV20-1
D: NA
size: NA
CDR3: CSARPALEAFF
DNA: TGCAGTGCTAGGCCGGCCTTGGAAGCTTTCTTT

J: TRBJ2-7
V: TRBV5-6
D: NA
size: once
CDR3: CASSFVDRRYEQYF
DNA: TGTGCCAGCAGCTTTGTAGACAGGCGCTACGAGCAGTACTTC

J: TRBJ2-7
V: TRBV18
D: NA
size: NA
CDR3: CASSPTKVYNEQYF
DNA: TGTGCCAGCTCCCCCACCAAGGTGTACAACGAGCAGTACTTC

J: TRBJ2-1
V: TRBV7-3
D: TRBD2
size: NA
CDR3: CASSPTSGSYNEQFF
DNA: TGTGCCAGCAGCCCGACTAGCGGGAGTTACAATGAGCAGTTCTTC

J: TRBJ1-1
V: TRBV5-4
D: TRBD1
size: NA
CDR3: CASSFQGGITEAFF
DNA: TGTGCCAGCAGCTTCCAGGGGGGAATCACTGAAGCTTTCTTT

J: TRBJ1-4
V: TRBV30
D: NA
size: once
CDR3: CAWSYYHVTRVEKLFF
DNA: TGTGCCTGGAGTTATTATCATGTGACGCGTGTTGAAAAACTGTTTTTT

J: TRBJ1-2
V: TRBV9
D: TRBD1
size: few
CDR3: CASSVGQDYGYTF
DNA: TGTGCCAGCAGCGTCGGACAGGACTATGGCTACACCTTC

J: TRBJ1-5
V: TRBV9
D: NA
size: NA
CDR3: CASSVDQGEQPQHF
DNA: TGTGCCAGCAGCGTAGACCAAGGAGAGCAGCCCCAGCATTTT

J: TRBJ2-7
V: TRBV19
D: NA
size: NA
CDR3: CASSMGRGEREQYF
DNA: TGTGCCAGTAGTATGGGGCGAGGGGAACGCGAGCAGTACTTC

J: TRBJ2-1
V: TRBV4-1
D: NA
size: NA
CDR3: CASSQVGQGPGQFF
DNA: TGCGCCAGCAGCCAAGTAGGGCAGGGACCGGGGCAGTTCTTC

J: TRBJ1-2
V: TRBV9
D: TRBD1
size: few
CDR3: CASSRGQGPNYGYTF
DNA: TGTGCCAGCAGCCGGGGACAGGGTCCTAACTATGGCTACACCTTC

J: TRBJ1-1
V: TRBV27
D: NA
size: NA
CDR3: CASSLSGGTEAFF
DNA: TGTGCCAGCAGTTTATCAGGGGGCACTGAAGCTTTCTTT

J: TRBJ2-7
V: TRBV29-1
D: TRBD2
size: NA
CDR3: CSVEIGGEGQYF
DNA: TGCAGCGTTGAGATAGGTGGGGAGGGGCAGTACTTC

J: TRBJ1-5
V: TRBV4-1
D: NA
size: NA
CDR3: CASSQDFPFQPQHF
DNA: TGCGCCAGCAGCCAAGATTTCCCCTTTCAGCCCCAGCATTTT

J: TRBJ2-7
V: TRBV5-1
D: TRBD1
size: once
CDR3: CASSSGTGFHEQYF
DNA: TGCGCCAGCAGCTCCGGGACAGGGTTCCACGAGCAGTACTTC

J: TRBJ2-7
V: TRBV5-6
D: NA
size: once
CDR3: CASSPWTRPYEQYF
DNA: TGTGCCAGCAGCCCCTGGACCCGCCCCTACGAGCAGTACTTC

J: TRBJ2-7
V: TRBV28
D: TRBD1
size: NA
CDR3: CASSRGDSYEQYF
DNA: TGTGCCAGCAGTAGAGGGGACAGCTACGAGCAGTACTTC